These 6 T cell receptor beta chains were sequenced from one sample in a study of shared clonotypes between healthy human individuals (TCRdb year 2020). Libraries were constructed by the immunoSEQ multiplex PCR assay. TCRdb re-hosts the immuneACCESS table, in-frame sequences only. Its copies lack some clones; in the studies checked, an unresolved V gene accounts for under half of them, and the cause for the rest is not known. In this sample the table shows some 1,400,000 clones, around 97% of which occur a single time. The ten largest clones capture roughly 1.1% of the sample. The sequencing sample was made of naive CD4+ T cells sorted from blood. The cell subset or site label, read with the paper, signifies: CD45RA+ positively selected. Receptors originate from a man aged 30 to 45 in good health.

The chain's CDR3 is CASSLRVSEQFF. Here the CDR3 DNA reads TGCGCCAGCAGCTTAAGGGTCAGTGAGCAGTTCTTC. The chain joins TRBV5-1 to TRBJ2-1, with D unresolved. The V end lost 2 bases, the J end lost 9 bases, and 9 bases lay between the germline ends. CDR3 length: 12 amino acids. In germline, CDR1 is SGHRS, CDR2 YFSETQ.

J is TRBJ2-5 and V is TRBV9, with 12 bases that match TRBD2. V trimming: 0 bases; J trimming: 4 bases; junction bases outside the gene matches: 16. Per the germline V gene, CDR1 is SGDLS and CDR2 is YYNGEE. The CDR3 has 20 amino acids. The CDR3 DNA sequence: TGTGCCAGCAGCGTAGGGGTGGGACTAGCGGGCCTTCACTCCGGAGAGACCCAGTACTTC. Translating it yields CASSVGVGLAGLHSGETQYF.

This chain connects TRBV28 to TRBJ2-3, with D maybe TRBD2 (7 bases). The CDR3 is made up of 15 amino acids. V lost 7 bases and J lost 4, with 18 bases in between. Germline V gene lookup returns CDR1 MDHEN and CDR2 SYDVKM. CDR3 bases: TGTGCCAGCACCTCCTTGGGGGGGCCGGCAGATACGCAGTATTTT. Its translation is CASTSLGGPADTQYF.

This clone was counted a single time. The V call is TRBV7-9, the J call TRBJ1-1; D uncertain. The CDR3 spans 14 residues. Trimming took 5 bases from V and 1 from J, leaving 11 bases between them. CDR1 and CDR2 (germline): SEHNR, FQNEAQ (reference sequence). DNA for the CDR3: TGTGCCAGCAGCAGGGAGTTCCCGAACACTGAAGCTTTCTTT. This encodes CASSREFPNTEAFF.

The V call is TRBV7-3, the J call TRBJ2-1; TRBD2 matches at 11 bases. This CDR3 is built from 15 residues. Germline V lookup: CDR1 SGHTA, CDR2 FQGTGA. V lost 5 bases to trimming and J lost 3 bases; unmatched junction nucleotides: 3. CDR3 DNA: TGTGCCAGCAGCCTAGCGGGAGGTTTCTACAATGAGCAGTTCTTC. Amino acids: CASSLAGGFYNEQFF.

For the CDR3, the DNA is TGTGCCAGCAGTCCTGTGATTGGAAATGAGCAGTTCTTC. Translated, it gives CASSPVIGNEQFF. The chain couples TRBV28 to TRBJ2-1, with D uncertain. V lost 5 bases and J 7 bases, leaving 12 bases between the germline ends. In germline, CDR1 is MDHEN, CDR2 SYDVKM. The CDR3 consists of 13 residues. Supplemented by reference TRBV28 and TRBJ2-1, the full variable domain reads DVKVTQSSRYLVKRTGEKVFLECVQDMDHENMFWYRQDPGLGLRLIYFSYDVKMKEKGDIPEGYSVSREKKERFSLILESASTNQTSMYLCASSPVIGNEQFFGPGTRLTVL.